This T cell receptor (beta chain) was identified during a study of CXCR3-negative and CXCR3-positive naive CD8 T cells. CDR3 length equals 14 residues. The germline CDR1 and CDR2 sequences are SEHNR and FQNEAQ (reference sequence). TRB cDNA libraries were made by UMI-labeled 5' RACE. No DNA is given; TCRdb re-called the 5' RACE reads and lists each CDR3 protein once. The sample's table shows tens of thousands of distinct CDR3 sequences. In regard to this clonotype: Its antigen is not known.

Overall study findings and caveats: The study found more hydrophobic TRB CDR3s in CXCR3-positive naive cells than in CXCR3-negative naive cells.

CD45RO-CCR7+CD27+CD95- marked naive CD8+ T cells. The source material was naive CXCR3+ CD8+ T cells from blood. Subset denoted: CD45RO-CCR7+CD27+CD95- naive CD8+ T cells expressing CXCR3 (TNR3+). The sequence came from a human donor in good health. Some clones in this sample may be carry-over from other donors' samples. V and J are TRBV7-9 and TRBJ2-7; TCRdb's D call of TRBD1 is untestable without DNA. The CDR3 sequence: CASSTWDRFYEQYF. The whole variable domain, filled in from reference TRBV7-9 and TRBJ2-7, reads DTGVSQNPRHKITKRGQNVTFRCDPISEHNRLYWYRQTLGQGPEFLTYFQNEAQLEKSRLLSDRFSAERPKGSFSTLEIQRTEQGDSAMYLCASSTWDRFYEQYFGPGTRLTVT.